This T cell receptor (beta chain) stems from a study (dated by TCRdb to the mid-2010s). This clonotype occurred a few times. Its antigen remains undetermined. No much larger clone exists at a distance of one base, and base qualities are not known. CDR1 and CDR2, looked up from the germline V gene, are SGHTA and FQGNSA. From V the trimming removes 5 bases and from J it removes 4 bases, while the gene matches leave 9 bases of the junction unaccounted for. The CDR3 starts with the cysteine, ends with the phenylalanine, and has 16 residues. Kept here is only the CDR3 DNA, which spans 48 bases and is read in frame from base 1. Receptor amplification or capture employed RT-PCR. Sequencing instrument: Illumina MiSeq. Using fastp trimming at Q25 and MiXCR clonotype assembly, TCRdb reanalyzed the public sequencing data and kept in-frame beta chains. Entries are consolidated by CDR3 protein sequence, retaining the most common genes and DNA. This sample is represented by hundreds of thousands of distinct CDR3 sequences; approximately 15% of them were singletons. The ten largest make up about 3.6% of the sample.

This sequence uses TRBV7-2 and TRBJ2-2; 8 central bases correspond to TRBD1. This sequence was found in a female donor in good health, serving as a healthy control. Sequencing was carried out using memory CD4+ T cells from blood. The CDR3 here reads CASSISQGAPTGELFF. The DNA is TGTGCCAGCAGCATCTCTCAGGGGGCGCCCACCGGGGAGCTGTTTTTT.